Shown below are 10 T cell receptor beta chains from a single sample sequenced in a study of T cell repertoires in ileal Crohn's disease. The time point is: neoterminal ileum biopsy at postoperative endoscopy, about 6 months after surgery. Profiled with immunoSEQ multiplex PCR; TCRdb holds only in-frame clones, not every one. The sample lists 2,400 or so clones, 75% to 90% occurring once. The sequencing input was ileal tissue. These receptors all stem from an adult with Crohn's disease.

This rearrangement joins TRBV14 to TRBJ2-3, with TRBD1 matching 12 bases. J gave up 4 bases and V 4 bases, and 3 bases lay outside the gene matches. The CDR3 runs 15 residues. Germline loops: CDR1 SGHDN, CDR2 FVKESK. The CDR3 here is CASSRGQGAADTQYF. CDR3 nucleotides: TGTGCCAGCAGCCGGGGACAGGGGGCCGCAGATACGCAGTATTTT.

This chain connects TRBV7-9 to TRBJ2-3; D uncertain. This CDR3 is built from 11 residues. V lost 5 bases and J lost 3, with 3 bases in between. CDR1 and CDR2 from the germline V gene are SEHNR and FQNEAQ (reference sequence). CDR3 region: CASSRTDTQYF. The CDR3 nucleotides are TGTGCCAGCAGCCGGACAGATACGCAGTATTTT.

The V and J genes are TRBV30 and TRBJ1-6; 8 nucleotides align to TRBD1. The V gene end was trimmed by 0 bases and the J gene end by 10 bases; junction bases not matched to a gene: 5. Germline V gene data show CDR1 as GTSNPN and CDR2 as SVGIG (reference sequence). The CDR3 extends over 14 amino acids. Here the CDR3 reads CAWSVGTGGSPLHF. For the CDR3, the DNA is TGTGCCTGGAGTGTAGGGACAGGCGGATCACCCCTCCACTTT.

A single count supports this clone. V and J are TRBV6-4 and TRBJ1-3; D gene uncertain. The V end lost 4 bases, the J end lost 0 bases, and 10 bases lay between the germline ends. There are 15 residues in the CDR3. Germline CDR1 MRHNA, CDR2 SNTAGT. The CDR3 reads CASSASHGSGNTIYF. CDR3 bases: TGTGCCAGCAGTGCCTCGCATGGCTCTGGAAACACCATATATTTT.

The gene calls are TRBV21-1 and TRBJ2-2; the D call of TRBD2 is as the table states it, not checked on the DNA. TRBV21-1 is a pseudogene. The CDR3 length is 16 residues. This CDR3 is CASSKDTSGRTGELFF. In nucleotides, the CDR3 is TGTGCCAGCAGCAAAGATACTAGCGGGAGGACCGGGGAGCTGTTTTTT.

J is TRBJ1-1 and V is TRBV21-1; TRBD1 reflects the table's D call only, with no check against the DNA. TRBV21-1 represents a pseudogene. The CDR3 consists of 13 residues. This chain's CDR3 is CASSKVGDRMEPF. In DNA form, the CDR3 reads TGTGCCAGCAGCAAAGTCGGGGACAGGATGGAACCCTTT.

The chain combines TRBV5-1 with TRBJ2-3, with D tentatively TRBD1 or TRBD2 (6 bases each). CDR1 and CDR2 (germline): SGHRS, YFSETQ. The CDR3 runs 15 residues. Trimming removed 4 bases from V and 0 bases from J, with 12 bases in between. The CDR3 loop is CASSMRGVSTDTQYF. The CDR3 coding sequence is TGCGCCAGCAGCATGAGGGGGGTCAGCACAGATACGCAGTATTTT.

The sample holds one count of this clone. The J gene is TRBJ2-6, the V gene TRBV29-1; D is possibly TRBD2 (5 bases). The CDR3 is made up of 17 amino acids. Per the germline V gene, CDR1 is SQVTM and CDR2 is ANQGSEA. Trimming took 4 bases from V and 5 from J, leaving 21 bases between them. CDR3 nucleotide sequence: TGCAGCGTTGGTAGCGCACTAATACAAAGTCGGGCCAACGTCCTGACTTTC. It codes for CSVGSALIQSRANVLTF.

The rearrangement links TRBV5-4 to TRBJ1-1; no clear D. Trimming took off 7 bases at V and 2 bases at J, with 9 bases between the two ends. This CDR3 contains 12 residues. Germline CDR1 reads SGHNT; CDR2 reads YYREEE (reference sequence). For the CDR3, the DNA is TGTGCCAGCGGCCGGGGAAACACTGAAGCTTTCTTT. It is translated as CASGRGNTEAFF. Looking up the rest from reference TRBV5-4 and TRBJ1-1 gives the full variable domain: ETGVTQSPTHLIKTRGQQVTLRCSSQSGHNTVSWYQQALGQGPQFIFQYYREEENGRGNFPPRFSGLQFPNYSSELNVNALELDDSALYLCASGRGNTEAFFGQGTRLTVV.

This clone turned up a few times. The gene calls are TRBV6-5 and TRBJ2-7; 8 bases match TRBD2. Trimming removed 6 bases from V and 2 bases from J; junction bases left unmatched: 6. Looked up from germline, CDR1 is MNHEY and CDR2 is SVGAGI. The CDR3 sequence is 14 residues long. CDR3 loop: CASSRPGGPYEQYF. The CDR3 nucleotides are TGTGCCAGCAGCCGTCCGGGGGGGCCCTACGAGCAGTACTTC.